The entry below describes one TCR beta chain. Its antigen is unknown. Base qualities are missing; no much larger clone stands one base away. The identical CDR3 is also encoded by other nucleotide sequences in the sample. Healthy HIV-negative adults with no recently reported acute infections or vaccinations were included as donors. Every donor was a Caucasian adult living in Nashville, Tennessee, USA. Magnetic negative selection was used to enrich CD4+ T cells, after which naive cells were positively selected on CD45RA and the negative fraction became the memory subset. After blood collection by leukapheresis, PBMCs were isolated using Ficoll-Histopaque density gradient centrifugation and then cryopreserved in the vapor phase of liquid nitrogen. Purity and quantity of every magnetically sorted T cell population were checked by analytical flow cytometry. From each sorted fraction, genomic DNA was isolated and quantified by UV absorbance on a Nanodrop 2000c.

The data derive from a study of shared clonotypes between healthy human individuals (dated by TCRdb to between 2020 and 2021). Concerning the study at large: A few men and two women, aged 18 to 49 years, made up the cohort. Leukapheresis yielded between about 0.8 and 8.9 billion PBMCs per donor. Different laboratories and diverse techniques were used to prepare libraries and sequence TCR repertoires, to increase sequencing depth and limit assay-specific biases. For each donor, CD4 naive and CD4 memory were each run on three plates, CD8 naive on two plates, and CD8 memory on one plate. To estimate repertoire size and how much clonotype sharing occurs between individuals, the study deeply sequenced the blood TCR repertoires of roughly 5 healthy adults.

Using the deep immunoSEQ assay, TCR CDR3 regions were amplified from genomic DNA by multiplex PCR. Genomic DNA extracted from each cell subset was distributed evenly over all wells of several immunoSEQ 96-well plates, and each plate served as one replicate. For sorted subsets, roughly 0.2 ug genomic DNA, equal to 25,000 to 35,000 T cell genomes, was loaded into each replicate PCR. Purified libraries were quantified with a Qubit 3.0 fluorometer, sized on a Bioanalyzer 2100, and re-quantified with the KAPA Library Quantification kit. Every immunoSEQ 96-well plate was sequenced on a dedicated single-read 150-cycle Illumina NextSeq 550 flow cell. The authors processed their data as follows. The immunoSEQ output contained only junctional sequences without quality scores, so filtering could not match that applied to full-length reads. To assign V/J genes and CDR3, sequences were annotated using PyIR, a Python wrapper for IgBLAST v1.9, with IMGT germline references. Any read was removed if the V/J assignment was weak (E-value above 1e-6), the CDR3 was missing, or the read contained stop codons, out-of-frame junctions, or ambiguous translated residues. V3J clonotypes were defined as sequences sharing an identical inferred V gene, J gene, and CDR3 amino acid sequence. Percentage overlap between repertoires was calculated by dividing the number of shared unique clonotypes by the size of the smaller repertoire. Richness of each repertoire was evaluated using RTK rarefaction, the Chao1 estimator, and Recon v2.1 estimates of unobserved clonotypes. For all TCRbeta clonotypes obtained by the gDNA method from several donors, generation probabilities were computed with OLGA. TCRdb re-hosts the immuneACCESS table, in-frame sequences only. Its copies lack some clones; in the studies checked, an unresolved V gene accounts for under half of them, and the cause for the rest is not known. Clone size and the V and J calls come from that table; the DNA yielded D and trimming. Recorded for this sample are over a million clones; approximately 68% of them occurred a single time. The ten largest account for over 1.3% of the sample.

The full study reports these points: The small number of donors limited the genetic and exposure-history diversity represented. Only blood was sampled, and tissue TCR repertoires likely differ from those in blood. Even with the large sequencing depth, rarefaction of the sorted-subset datasets indicated that sequencing was incomplete. Clonotypes shared by all four sorted-subset donors showed higher generation probabilities than non-shared clonotypes. Naive subsets generally had larger estimated clonotype richness than memory subsets. Approximately 5% of naive CD4, 3.5% of naive CD8, around 2.3% of memory CD4, and less than 0.45% of memory CD8 clonotypes were shared across a handful of donors. Pairwise subsampling indicated that sequencing depth was expected to affect the degree of clonotype sharing among donors.

The sample comprised memory CD4+ T cells sorted from blood. The sample's cell subset or site label is to be understood as: CD45RA-negative fraction. This TCR derives from a man aged 18 to 30 in good health.

The DNA sequence is given as TGCGCCAGCAGCTTGGATGGTAGCCGCACAGATACGCAGTATTTT. This encodes CASSLDGSRTDTQYF. In this chain, TRBV5-1 is recombined with TRBJ2-3; the D gene is not confidently resolved. Trimming costs V 0 bases and J 1 base, and their ends lie 9 bases apart. The CDR3 goes from the cysteine to the phenylalanine over 15 residues. Only CDR3 DNA is held: 45 bases, read in frame from base 1. CDR1 and CDR2 are drawn from the germline V gene: SGHRS, YFSETQ.